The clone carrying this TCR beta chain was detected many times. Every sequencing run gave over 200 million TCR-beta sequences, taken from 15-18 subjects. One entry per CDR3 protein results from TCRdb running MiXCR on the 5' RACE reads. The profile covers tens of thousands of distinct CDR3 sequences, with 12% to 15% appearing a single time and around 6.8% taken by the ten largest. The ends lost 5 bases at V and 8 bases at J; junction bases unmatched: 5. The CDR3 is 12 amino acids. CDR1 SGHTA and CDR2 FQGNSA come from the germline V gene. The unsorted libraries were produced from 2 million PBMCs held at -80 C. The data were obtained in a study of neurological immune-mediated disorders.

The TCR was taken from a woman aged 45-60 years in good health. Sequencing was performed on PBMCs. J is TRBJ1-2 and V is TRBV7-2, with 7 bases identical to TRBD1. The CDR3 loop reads CASSPDRVGYTF. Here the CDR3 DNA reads TGTGCCAGCAGCCCCGACAGGGTGGGCTACACCTTC.